This T cell receptor beta chain was profiled in a study of beta chain features in type 1 diabetes. CDR1 is SNHLY, CDR2 FYNNEI, per germline. This CDR3 is 16 amino acids long. Sequencing targeted expressed TCRB transcripts, as all isolated RNA had been reverse transcribed. Method: immunoSEQ multiplex PCR; TCRdb's copy keeps in-frame clones and lacks some. The sample has a few hundred thousand clones; 25% to 30% are singletons. This clone was counted only a few times. Its matching antigen is unknown. Its ends do not fully match the called genes, so a read error is possible. The study, taken as a whole, reports: There was a possibility that cDNA sequencing over-represented cells with high TCR expression.

Sequencing input: central memory CD4+ T cells from blood. The gene calls are TRBV2 and TRBJ1-4; 8 bases line up with TRBD1. This TCR was sampled from a man younger than 45 in good health. CDR3 in DNA: TGTTCCAGCAGCCCCAGGGGGGGCAGGGGGCGCGAAAAACTGTTTTTT. As protein: CSSSPRGGRGREKLFF. The whole variable domain, filled in from reference TRBV2 and TRBJ1-4, reads EPEVTQTPSHQVTQMGQEVILRCVPISNHLYFYWYRQILGQKVEFLVSFYNNEISEKSEIFDDQFSVERPDGSNFTLKIRSTKLEDSAMYFCSSSPRGGRGREKLFFGSGTQLSVL.